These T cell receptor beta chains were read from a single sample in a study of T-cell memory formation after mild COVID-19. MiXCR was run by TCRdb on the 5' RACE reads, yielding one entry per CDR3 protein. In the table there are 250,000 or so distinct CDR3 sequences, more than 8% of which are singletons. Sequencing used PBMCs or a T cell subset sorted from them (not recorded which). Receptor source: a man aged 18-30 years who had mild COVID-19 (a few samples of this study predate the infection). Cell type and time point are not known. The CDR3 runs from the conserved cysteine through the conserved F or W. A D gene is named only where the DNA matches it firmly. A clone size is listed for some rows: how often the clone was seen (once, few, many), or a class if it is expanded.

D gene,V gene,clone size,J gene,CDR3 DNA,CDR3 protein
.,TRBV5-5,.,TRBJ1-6,TGTGCCAGCAGCCCCGGCGGGGCCGTTTCACCCCTCCACTTT,CASSPGGAVSPLHF
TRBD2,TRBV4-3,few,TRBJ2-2,TGCGCCAGCAGCCAAGCAGGGAGGGGAGGGGAGCTGTTTTTT,CASSQAGRGGELFF
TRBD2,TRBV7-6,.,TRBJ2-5,TGTGCCAGCAACCTAAAGGGACTAGCGCTGGAGACCCAGTACTTC,CASNLKGLALETQYF
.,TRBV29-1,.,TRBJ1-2,TGCAGCGTTGTCCGGCAGAACTATGGCTACACCTTC,CSVVRQNYGYTF
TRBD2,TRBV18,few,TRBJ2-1,TGTGCCAGCTCACCAGGGGAGGGGAATGAGCAGTTCTTC,CASSPGEGNEQFF
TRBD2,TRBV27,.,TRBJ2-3,TGTGCCAGCAGTACGCGGACTAGTGGCACAGATACGCAGTATTTT,CASSTRTSGTDTQYF
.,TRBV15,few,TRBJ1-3,TGTGCCACCAGCCCGGGCCACTCTGGAAACACCATATATTTT,CATSPGHSGNTIYF
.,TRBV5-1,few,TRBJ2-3,TGCGCCAGCAGCGCCATAACCGGGGGCCGCACAGATACGCAGTATTTT,CASSAITGGRTDTQYF
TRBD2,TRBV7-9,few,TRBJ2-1,TGTGCCAGCAGCTTAGAAGCGGGGGAGCCCTACAATGAGCAGTTCTTC,CASSLEAGEPYNEQFF
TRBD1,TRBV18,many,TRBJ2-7,TGTGCCAGCTCACCACGACAGGGGCCCTTCAACGAGCAGTACTTC,CASSPRQGPFNEQYF
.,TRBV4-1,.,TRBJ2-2,TGCGCCAGCAGCCACCCCGGGGCAGCAGGAAACACCGGGGAGCTGTTTTTT,CASSHPGAAGNTGELFF
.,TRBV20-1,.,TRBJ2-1,TGCAGTGCTAGAAGGCAAGGCAATGAGCAGTTCTTC,CSARRQGNEQFF
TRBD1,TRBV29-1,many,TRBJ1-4,TGCAGCGCGGGACAGAACATTAATGAAAAACTGTTTTTT,CSAGQNINEKLFF
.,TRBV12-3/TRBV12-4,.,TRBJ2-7,TGTGCCAGCAGATTGGACACCCGATCCTACGAGCAGTACTTC,CASRLDTRSYEQYF
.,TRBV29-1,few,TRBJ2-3,TGCAGCGTTGAATCGGGGGAGGATAGCACAGATACGCAGTATTTT,CSVESGEDSTDTQYF
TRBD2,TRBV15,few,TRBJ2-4,TGTGCCACCAGCAGGGGCGGGGGAGCCAAAAACATTCAGTACTTC,CATSRGGGAKNIQYF
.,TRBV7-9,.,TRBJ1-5,TGTGCCAGCAGCTCAGGGTTCGGGGATCAGCCCCAGCATTTT,CASSSGFGDQPQHF
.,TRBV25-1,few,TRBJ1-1,TGTGCCAGCAGTGAAAACGACGGAAGGGAAGCTTTCTTT,CASSENDGREAFF